This TCR beta chain is drawn from a study of blood T cell repertoires in COVID-19. Whole-study context: T cells, B-cell-depleted T cells, or PBMCs provided the cDNA or gDNA that served as material.

Authors' processing steps: Reference gene primer amplification gave nucleated cell count estimates. Sequenced by immunoSEQ multiplex PCR; TCRdb stores in-frame clones only, minus some. V and J calls and clone size are as listed in that table; D and trimming were resolved from the DNA. The data contain 300,000 to 400,000 clones, 89% of them singletons. Participants spanned ages 18 to 89 years and resided in roughly 26 US areas. Trimming took off 5 bases at V and 5 bases at J, with 6 bases between the two ends. This CDR3 has 11 residues. Germline CDR1 reads SEHNR; CDR2 reads FQNEAQ (reference sequence).

The clonotype comes from a man in his 60s who had recovered from COVID-19. Sequencing was performed on PBMCs or T cells enriched from blood (not recorded which). V and J are TRBV7-9 and TRBJ1-1, with D hard to call. The CDR3 DNA follows: TGTGCCAGCAGCCCCCTAACTGAAGCTTTCTTT. It is translated as CASSPLTEAFF.